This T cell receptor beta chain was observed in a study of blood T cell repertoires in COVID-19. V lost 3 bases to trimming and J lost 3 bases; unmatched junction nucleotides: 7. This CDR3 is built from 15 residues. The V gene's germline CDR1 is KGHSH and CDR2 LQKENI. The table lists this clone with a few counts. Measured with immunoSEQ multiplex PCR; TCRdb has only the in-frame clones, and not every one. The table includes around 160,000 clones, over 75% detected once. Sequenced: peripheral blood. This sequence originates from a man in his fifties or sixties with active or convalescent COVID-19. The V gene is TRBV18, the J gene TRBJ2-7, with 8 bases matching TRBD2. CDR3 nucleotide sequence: TGTGCCAGCTCACCCCCGGAGCGGGGGAGCTACGAGCAGTACTTC. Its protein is CASSPPERGSYEQYF.